The rows below give T cell receptor beta chains drawn from one sample of a study of blood T cell repertoires in COVID-19. Clones were read by immunoSEQ multiplex PCR, and TCRdb kept only the in-frame ones, dropping some. The sample lists about 200,000 clones; around 82% were seen once. Sequenced sample: PBMCs or T cells enriched from blood (not recorded which). These receptors were collected from a woman aged 45-65 years who had been exposed to COVID-19. The CDR3 runs from the conserved cysteine through the conserved F or W. D genes are given only for firm matches. Clone size is shown for a subset of rows, as once, few, many or a class of expanded clone.

V	size	J	D	DNA	CDR3
TRBV5-1	NA	TRBJ1-4	NA	TGCGCCAGCAGCTTGGGGTCGCCACATGCAACTAATGAAAAACTGTTTTTT	CASSLGSPHATNEKLFF
TRBV19	NA	TRBJ2-5	TRBD2	TGTGCCAGCGGAGCGGGGGGGCAGCAAGAGACCCAGTACTTC	CASGAGGQQETQYF
TRBV19	NA	TRBJ1-1	NA	TGTGCCAGTGGTAGGGAGTGGAACACTGAAGCTTTCTTT	CASGREWNTEAFF
TRBV12-3/TRBV12-4	NA	TRBJ2-1	NA	TGTGCCAGCAGTTTTTTAAATGAGCAGTTCTTC	CASSFLNEQFF
TRBV27	NA	TRBJ1-1	NA	TGTGCCAGCAGATACAGGGATGGGACTGAAGCTTTCTTT	CASRYRDGTEAFF
TRBV5-4	few	TRBJ2-2	TRBD2	TGTGCCAGCAGCTTGGGACTAGCGGGGGCCCTCGGCGGGGAGCTGTTTTTT	CASSLGLAGALGGELFF
TRBV15	NA	TRBJ2-5	TRBD2	TGTGCCACCAGCAGAGGTGGGACTATCCAAGAGACCCAGTACTTC	CATSRGGTIQETQYF
TRBV7-9	NA	TRBJ1-6	NA	TGTGCCAGCAGCTTAGACACAGGGCGTAATTCACCCCTCCACTTT	CASSLDTGRNSPLHF
TRBV29-1	NA	TRBJ2-6	NA	TGCAGCGTTGAAGATACGGACAGTAGCTCTGGGGCCAACGTCCTGACTTTC	CSVEDTDSSSGANVLTF
TRBV7-9	NA	TRBJ2-7	NA	TGTGCCAGCAGCTTACCGGGTCTAACCTACGAGCAGTACTTC	CASSLPGLTYEQYF
TRBV12-5	few	TRBJ1-5	TRBD1	TGTGCTAGTGGTTTGGTGGTCAGGGGGCCGGGCAATCAGCCCCAGCATTTT	CASGLVVRGPGNQPQHF
TRBV29-1	NA	TRBJ1-1	TRBD1	TGCAGCGTTTCTGGGACAGGGGGACCGAACACTGAAGCTTTCTTT	CSVSGTGGPNTEAFF
TRBV5-6	NA	TRBJ1-1	TRBD1	TGTGCCAGCAGAAGACAGGGAGACACTGAAGCTTTCTTT	CASRRQGDTEAFF
TRBV28	NA	TRBJ1-2	NA	TGTGCCAGCAGCCTAATAAACTATGGCTACACCTTC	CASSLINYGYTF
TRBV5-1	NA	TRBJ2-5	NA	TGCGCCAGCAGCGGGGTGGGGGCACCTGGGGAGACCCAGTACTTC	CASSGVGAPGETQYF
TRBV6-1	NA	TRBJ2-1	TRBD2	TGTGCCAGCAGTGAAAGCTTAGCGGGGGGTATCCAGTTCTTC	CASSESLAGGIQFF
TRBV3-1/TRBV3-2	few	TRBJ1-2	TRBD1	TGTGCCAGCAGCCCTGGACAGGAGTATGGCTACACCTTC	CASSPGQEYGYTF
TRBV29-1	NA	TRBJ1-2	NA	TGCAGCGTTCCCGACAGCTTCGCTAACTATGGCTACACCTTC	CSVPDSFANYGYTF
TRBV7-2	NA	TRBJ2-2	TRBD2	TGTGCCAGCAGCTCCCTTGGTCTAGCGGGGGGGCGAAAAACCGGGGAGCTGTTTTTT	CASSSLGLAGGRKTGELFF
TRBV7-2	NA	TRBJ1-2	TRBD1	TGTGCCAGCAGTCATCCTAGACAGGGGACTGTGGTGGGGTATGGCTACACCTTC	CASSHPRQGTVVGYGYTF
TRBV6-6	NA	TRBJ1-5	NA	TGTGCCGTAAGCACTCCGTCAGGACTACATCAGCCCCAGCATTTT	CAVSTPSGLHQPQHF
TRBV5-4	once	TRBJ2-3	TRBD2	TGTGCCAGCAGCTTGGGTACTAGCGGGGCAGATACGCAGTATTTT	CASSLGTSGADTQYF
TRBV19	NA	TRBJ1-1	TRBD1	TGTGCCAGTTCCAGGGGGCTAGAAGCTTTCTTT	CASSRGLEAFF
TRBV29-1	NA	TRBJ1-1	NA	TGCAGCGTTCAGAAACGGATAGCGAGGGATGAAGCTTTCTTT	CSVQKRIARDEAFF